This note documents a single T cell receptor (beta chain) sequence. Method: immunoSEQ multiplex PCR; TCRdb's copy keeps in-frame clones and lacks some. This repertoire shows some 640,000 clones, 80% to 90% found once; its top ten account for about 0.0094%. The data belong to a study of shared T cell receptors in the human thymus. This same sample was also taken into another study, of human thymus T cells. From that paper: It was healthy Finnish infants having corrective surgery for congenital heart defects who were the donors.

This receptor was obtained from a boy younger than two with a congenital heart defect. Material: thymocytes.

The CDR3 sequence is CATSRDLFQGRGEQFF. The DNA for the CDR3 is TGTGCCACCAGCAGAGATCTTTTCCAGGGGAGGGGTGAGCAGTTCTTC. The chain employs TRBV15 and TRBJ2-1, with D possibly matching TRBD2 (7 bases). CDR1 and CDR2 (germline): LNHNV, YYDKDF (reference sequence). The CDR3 is 16 amino acids. The ends were cut back, 0 bases at V and 9 bases at J, with 18 bases in the middle.